This T cell receptor beta chain was sequenced for a study of blood T cell repertoires in COVID-19. The CDR3 is 18 amino acids. J was trimmed by 2 bases and V by 12 bases; bases with no gene match: 24. Germline V gene data show CDR1 as KGHDR and CDR2 as SFDVKD. Measured with immunoSEQ multiplex PCR; TCRdb has only the in-frame clones, and not every one. The table shows some 200,000 clones, with about four fifths occurring only once. This TCR derives from a woman in her thirties or forties with acute or convalescent COVID-19. The chain employs TRBV24-1 and TRBJ2-7; 7 nucleotides match TRBD2. The sample consisted of peripheral blood. CDR3 nucleotides: TGTGCCCCCTACCGCGCGGGGGAGATCGGGCCGTATGCCTACGAGCAGTACTTC. It translates to CAPYRAGEIGPYAYEQYF.